The rows below give T cell receptor beta chains drawn from one sample of a study of vaccination and CD4 T cells after COVID-19. These receptors have no identified antigens. TCRdb redid the calling of the PCR reads with MiXCR, one entry per CDR3 protein. The table lists over 10,000 distinct CDR3 sequences, more than 55% of them singletons. The sample was CD4+ T cells from blood, cultured in vitro. The source of these receptors is a human donor who had recovered from COVID-19. Each CDR3 is given with its conserved first and last residue. D genes are given only for firm matches. A clone size is listed for some rows: how often the clone was seen (once, few, many), or a class if it is expanded.

clone_size j_call v_call d_call cdr3_nt cdr3_aa
. TRBJ2-1 TRBV20-1 TRBD2 TGCAGTGCTGCGCCTAGCGGGAGTAGTGAGCAGTTCTTC CSAAPSGSSEQFF
. TRBJ2-5 TRBV5-1 TRBD2 TGCGCCAGCAGCTTGCTCATAGCGGGGGGCCAAGAGACCCAGTACTTC CASSLLIAGGQETQYF
. TRBJ2-3 TRBV15 TRBD2 TGTGCCACCAGCAGGGGACTAGCCCCAGATACGCAGTATTTT CATSRGLAPDTQYF
few TRBJ2-5 TRBV7-8 . TGTGCCAGCAGCTTAGGTTGGACCTTCCAAGAGACCCAGTACTTC CASSLGWTFQETQYF
few TRBJ2-2 TRBV30 . TGTGCCTGGAGTGGAGGGAGTCTTGTCGGGGAGCTGTTTTTT CAWSGGSLVGELFF
. TRBJ1-5 TRBV2 TRBD1 TGTGCCAGCAGCTTAGCGACAGGGTCGGATCAGCCCCAGCATTTT CASSLATGSDQPQHF
. TRBJ2-3 TRBV7-2 . TGTGCCAGCAGCTTGTCCAGCACAGATACGCAGTATTTT CASSLSSTDTQYF
few TRBJ1-6 TRBV20-1 TRBD1 TGCAGTGCTACCCCGTTTAGACAGGGACCCAATTCACCCCTCCACTTT CSATPFRQGPNSPLHF
. TRBJ2-5 TRBV19 TRBD1 TGTGCCAGTAGTCTGGACAGGGAAGAGACCCAGTACTTC CASSLDREETQYF
few TRBJ1-1 TRBV25-1 . TGTGCCAGCAGTGGGGCAGCATTCGCTGAAGCTTTCTTT CASSGAAFAEAFF
few TRBJ2-5 TRBV11-2 . TGTGCCAGCAGCTTACGGCTACAAGAGACCCAGTACTTC CASSLRLQETQYF
once TRBJ1-6 TRBV7-2 . TGTGCCAGCAGATACAGCAATTCACCCCTCCACTTT CASRYSNSPLHF
. TRBJ1-1 TRBV27 . TGTGCCAGCAGTTTTGCCCTCGGAGGGGCTGCTTTCTTT CASSFALGGAAFF
. TRBJ2-3 TRBV6-4 TRBD2 TGTGCCAGCAGTGAAGGTAGCGGGTCGGATACGCAGTATTTT CASSEGSGSDTQYF
. TRBJ2-3 TRBV7-2 . TGTGCCAGCAGCTTCAAGGGCAGTGGCACAGATACGCAGTATTTT CASSFKGSGTDTQYF
few TRBJ2-1 TRBV28 TRBD2 TGTGCCAGCAGTTATCGGGCCACTAGCGGGGGAAGCTCCTACAATGAGCAGTTCTTC CASSYRATSGGSSYNEQFF
. TRBJ1-2 TRBV6-1 . TGTGCCAGCAGTGAACTTGGGGGGCGAGGCTACACCTTC CASSELGGRGYTF
. TRBJ2-3 TRBV2 . TGTGCCAGCAGGGAAGCATCTAGCACAGATACGCAGTATTTT CASREASSTDTQYF
. TRBJ1-2 TRBV28 . TGTGCCAGCAGACCCCTTCGGGGATATGGCTACACCTTC CASRPLRGYGYTF
few TRBJ1-5 TRBV2 TRBD1 TGTGCCAGCAGCATACAAACAGGGGGCTCTCAGCCCCAGCATTTT CASSIQTGGSQPQHF
. TRBJ1-5 TRBV2 . TGTGCCAGCAGCCCCTCACCAGGGGCGGGGATGGCCCAGCATTTT CASSPSPGAGMAQHF
once TRBJ2-7 TRBV5-4 . TGTGCCAGCAGCCAGAGGGACCCAACCGGCGAGCAGTACTTC CASSQRDPTGEQYF
few TRBJ2-3 TRBV21-1 . TGTGCCAGCAGCAAGGGACTAGCGGGAATCACAGATACGCAGTATTTT CASSKGLAGITDTQYF
. TRBJ1-1 TRBV18 . TGTGCCAGCTCCCCCCGGGGAGCGCTGGGGAGGGAGTACACTGAAGCTTTCTTT CASSPRGALGREYTEAFF
. TRBJ1-6 TRBV24-1 TRBD1 TGTGCCACCAGTGATTCCTATTTAGGGGGCTCTAATTCACCCCTCCACTTT CATSDSYLGGSNSPLHF
. TRBJ1-5 TRBV19 . TGTGCCAGTAGTATTCGGGGGTTAGGGAATCAGCCCCAGCATTTT CASSIRGLGNQPQHF
. TRBJ2-2 TRBV2 . TGTGCCAGCAGTGGGACCGATCCTAGGGCCGGGGAGCTGTTTTTT CASSGTDPRAGELFF
. TRBJ2-7 TRBV2 TRBD2 TGTGCCAGCAGTCAGTGGGAGGGCCCGCGGGAGCAGTACTTC CASSQWEGPREQYF
. TRBJ1-2 TRBV23-1 . TGCGCCAGCACCCCTCTCCCGGGACCAATATTCTATGGCTACACCTTC CASTPLPGPIFYGYTF
. TRBJ2-7 TRBV7-9 . TGTGCCAGCAGTCCCGGACGGGCGGCCTACGAGCAGTACTTC CASSPGRAAYEQYF
. TRBJ2-2 TRBV7-9 TRBD2 TGTGCCAGCAGCTTATCACTAGCGTGGAATCCCGGGGAGCTGTTTTTT CASSLSLAWNPGELFF
. TRBJ2-3 TRBV29-1 . TGCAGCGTTTTGAAGGGCACAGATACGCAGTATTTT CSVLKGTDTQYF
. TRBJ2-6 TRBV20-1 . TGCAGTGCTAGAGGGGAGCGGAGGGGCTCTGGGGCCAACGTCCTGACTTTC CSARGERRGSGANVLTF
. TRBJ1-1 TRBV6-2/TRBV6-3 . TGTGCCAGCAGTTACGAACAGGGAACGTTGAACACTGAAGCTTTCTTT CASSYEQGTLNTEAFF
few TRBJ1-6 TRBV6-1 . TGTGCCAGCAGTGAACTGGACTCCTATAATTCACCCCTCCACTTT CASSELDSYNSPLHF
few TRBJ1-1 TRBV15 TRBD1 TGTGCCACCAGCAGAGATCAGGGGGGTTACACTGAAGCTTTCTTT CATSRDQGGYTEAFF
. TRBJ2-5 TRBV14 . TGTGCCAGCAGCCAAGGGATGGCCCCCCTTGTACCCCAGTACTTC CASSQGMAPLVPQYF
. TRBJ1-6 TRBV6-1 . TGTGCCAGCAGTGAAGCGGGGGGCTATAATTCACCCCTCCACTTT CASSEAGGYNSPLHF
. TRBJ1-2 TRBV9 TRBD1 TGTGCCAGCACCCTCGGGACAGGGACCTATGGCTACACCTTC CASTLGTGTYGYTF
. TRBJ2-3 TRBV6-5 . TGTGCCAGCAGTTACTTACGCTCGGCAGATACGCAGTATTTT CASSYLRSADTQYF
few TRBJ2-5 TRBV7-2 . TGTGCCAGCAGTAGAGGGATTTTCGAGACCCAGTACTTC CASSRGIFETQYF
. TRBJ2-5 TRBV7-2 TRBD1 TGTGCCAGCAGCTTACAGGGGGCGCGGGAGACCCAGTACTTC CASSLQGARETQYF
few TRBJ2-3 TRBV6-2/TRBV6-3 . TGTGCCAGTAGGACCTCTAGCACAGATACGCAGTATTTT CASRTSSTDTQYF
. TRBJ2-5 TRBV7-2 TRBD2 TGTGCCAGCAGCTTAGCAATTCTAGCGGGAGGAGGGGGAGAGACCCAGTACTTC CASSLAILAGGGGETQYF
few TRBJ1-1 TRBV6-2/TRBV6-3 . TGTGCCAGCGGGAGGATCATGAACACTGAAGCTTTCTTT CASGRIMNTEAFF
once TRBJ1-1 TRBV6-1 . TGTGCCAGCATATCCGGCAGGACAGCTGAAGCTTTCTTT CASISGRTAEAFF
. TRBJ1-2 TRBV27 TRBD1 TGTGCCAGCAGTTTATCCGGGACAGGGGTCTTCTATGGCTACACCTTC CASSLSGTGVFYGYTF
. TRBJ2-3 TRBV28 TRBD2 TGTGCCAGCAGTTTACCCCCAGGGAGGGCTGATACGCAGTATTTT CASSLPPGRADTQYF
. TRBJ2-1 TRBV7-9 . TGTGCCAGCAGCTTAGCGTATTTTGTTAGCTCCTACAATGAGCAGTTCTTC CASSLAYFVSSYNEQFF
. TRBJ1-2 TRBV20-1 . TGCAGTGCTAGAGATTGGGCAGGGGTAAACTATGGCTACACCTTC CSARDWAGVNYGYTF
. TRBJ2-7 TRBV7-2 . TGTGCCAGCAGCTTGGGCTTGGGAACCTACGAGCAGTACTTC CASSLGLGTYEQYF
. TRBJ2-7 TRBV27 . TGTGCCAGCAGTCGTAAGTCCGACTCGTCCTGGGGCTACGAGCAGTACTTC CASSRKSDSSWGYEQYF
. TRBJ2-3 TRBV29-1 . TGCAGCACCGAAGGAACTATCCTGCCAGATACGCAGTATTTT CSTEGTILPDTQYF
. TRBJ2-3 TRBV15 . TGTGCCACCCGGGGACCGCTTCCCTCAGATACGCAGTATTTT CATRGPLPSDTQYF
few TRBJ2-3 TRBV7-3 . TGTGCCAGCAGCTTAACCCCGGGCGCAGATACGCAGTATTTT CASSLTPGADTQYF
. TRBJ2-5 TRBV28 TRBD2 TGTGCCAGCAGTATCCCCGGGAGGGGGACCCAGTACTTC CASSIPGRGTQYF
few TRBJ1-6 TRBV10-3 . TGTGCCATCAGTGAGAAAGGGTGGGATTCACCCCTCCACTTT CAISEKGWDSPLHF